This TCR beta chain was sequenced during a study of response to subunit inactivated influenza vaccine. General study points: The study's authors posited that every seasonal influenza vaccination enlists few new T cells.

Worth noting for this clonotype: What it binds is not known.

TCRdb analysed the RT-PCR reads with MiXCR anew, one entry per CDR3 protein. Found here are 500,000 to 550,000 distinct CDR3 sequences, less than 8% of them singletons; the top ten hold roughly 13%. Germline CDR1 is DFQATT and CDR2 is SNEGSKA (reference sequence). The J segment lost 8 bases and the V segment lost 6 bases, leaving 11 bases of the junction unmatched. The CDR3 runs 14 residues. This chain links TRBV20-1 with TRBJ2-1; 9 bases are shared with TRBD1. The sequencing used PBMCs from blood, collected about 24 months after vaccination. This TCR came from a man in his fifties or sixties who received an inactivated influenza vaccine. The CDR3 DNA reads as TGCAGTGCCTCCCGGGACAGGGTAATCGATGAGCAGTTCTTC. The encoded protein is CSASRDRVIDEQFF.